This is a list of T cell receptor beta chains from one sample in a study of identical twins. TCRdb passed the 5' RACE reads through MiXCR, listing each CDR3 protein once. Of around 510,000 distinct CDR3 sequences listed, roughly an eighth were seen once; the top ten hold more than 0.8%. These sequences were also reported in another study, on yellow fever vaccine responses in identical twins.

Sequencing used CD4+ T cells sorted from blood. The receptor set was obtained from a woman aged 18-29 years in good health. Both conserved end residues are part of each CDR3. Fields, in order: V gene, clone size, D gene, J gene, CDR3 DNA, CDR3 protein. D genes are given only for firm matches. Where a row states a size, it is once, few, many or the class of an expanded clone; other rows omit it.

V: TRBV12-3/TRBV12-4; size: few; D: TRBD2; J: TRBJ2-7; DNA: TGTGCCAGCAGTTCATACTCTAGACTAGCGGAGTACGAGCAGTACTTC; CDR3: CASSSYSRLAEYEQYF
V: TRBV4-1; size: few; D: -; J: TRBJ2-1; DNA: TGCGCCAGCAGCCAAGAAGGCACTAGTCGGGTCGATGAGCAGTTCTTC; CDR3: CASSQEGTSRVDEQFF
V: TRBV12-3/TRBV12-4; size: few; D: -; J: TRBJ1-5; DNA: TGTGCCAGCAGTTTAGCGCGGCAGGCGCCCCAGCATTTT; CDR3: CASSLARQAPQHF
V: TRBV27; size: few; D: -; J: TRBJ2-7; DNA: TGTGCCAGCAGTTTGAGGCATCCGTCCTACGAGCAGTACTTC; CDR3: CASSLRHPSYEQYF
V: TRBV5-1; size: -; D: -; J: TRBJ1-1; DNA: TGCGCCAGCAGCTTGGGACATCGGAACACTGAAGCTTTCTTT; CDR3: CASSLGHRNTEAFF
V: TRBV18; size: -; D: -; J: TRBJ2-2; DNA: TGTGCCAGCTCACCGCCATCACTCCCCGGGGAGCTGTTTTTT; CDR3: CASSPPSLPGELFF
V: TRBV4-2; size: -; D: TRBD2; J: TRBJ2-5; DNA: TGTGCCAGCAGTCGCCTCTCTAGCGGGAGTGGGCAAGAGACCCAGTACTTC; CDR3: CASSRLSSGSGQETQYF
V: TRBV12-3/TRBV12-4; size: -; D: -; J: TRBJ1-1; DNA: TGTGCCAGCAGTTGGACTGTGGGGGGGGTGAACACTGAAGCTTTCTTT; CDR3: CASSWTVGGVNTEAFF
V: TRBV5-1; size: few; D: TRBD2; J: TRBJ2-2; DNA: TGCGCCAGCAGCTCCGGACTAGCGGGAGGGCGAGGCACCGGGGAGCTGTTTTTT; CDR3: CASSSGLAGGRGTGELFF
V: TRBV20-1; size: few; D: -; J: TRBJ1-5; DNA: TGCAGTGCTAGGTGGCAGGGATGGGCCCAGCATTTT; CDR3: CSARWQGWAQHF
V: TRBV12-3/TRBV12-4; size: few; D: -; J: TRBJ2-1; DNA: TGTGCCAGCCTTTGGGGGGCAGGCTCCTACAATGAGCAGTTCTTC; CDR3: CASLWGAGSYNEQFF
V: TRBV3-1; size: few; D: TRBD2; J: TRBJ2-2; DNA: TGTGCCAGCAGCCAATCGCTAGCGGGAGGGTCCGGGGAGCTGTTTTTT; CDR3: CASSQSLAGGSGELFF
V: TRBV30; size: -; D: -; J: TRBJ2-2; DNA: TGTGCCTGGAGTGTATTGGCTAGTGGGGGCCAAGAGCTGTTTTTT; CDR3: CAWSVLASGGQELFF
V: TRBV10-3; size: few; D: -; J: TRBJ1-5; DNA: TGTGCCATCACAGACAGGCGGGGTCAGCCCCAGCATTTT; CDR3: CAITDRRGQPQHF
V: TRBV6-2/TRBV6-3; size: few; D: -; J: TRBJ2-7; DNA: TGTGCCAGCAGTTACCGGGTTGCCTACGAGCAGTACTTC; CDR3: CASSYRVAYEQYF
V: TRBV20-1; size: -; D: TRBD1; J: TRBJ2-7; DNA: TGCAGTGCATTGACCGGGACAGACTACGAGCAGTACTTC; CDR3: CSALTGTDYEQYF
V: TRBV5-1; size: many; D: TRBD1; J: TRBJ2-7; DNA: TGCGCCAGCAGCTTGGGGACCGGGACAGGGGTAAACGAGCAGTACTTC; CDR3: CASSLGTGTGVNEQYF
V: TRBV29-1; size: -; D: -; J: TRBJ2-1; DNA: TGCAGCGTTCAGGGGGGCTCCTACAATGAGCAGTTCTTC; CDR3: CSVQGGSYNEQFF
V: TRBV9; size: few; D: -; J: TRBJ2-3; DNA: TGTGCCAGCAGCGTAGCAAGCCCCCAGGGGGGGAACTGGGACGGCACAGATACGCAGTATTTT; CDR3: CASSVASPQGGNWDGTDTQYF
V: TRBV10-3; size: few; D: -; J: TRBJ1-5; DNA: TGTGCCATCAGTGGGTTACTCACGGGCCAGCCCCAGCATTTT; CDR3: CAISGLLTGQPQHF
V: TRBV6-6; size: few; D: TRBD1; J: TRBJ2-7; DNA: TGTGCCAGCAAGGACAGGGCCTACGAGCAGTACTTC; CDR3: CASKDRAYEQYF
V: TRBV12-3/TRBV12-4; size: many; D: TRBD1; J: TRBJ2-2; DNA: TGTGCCAGCAGGCCGGGACAGTCCACCGGGGAGCTGTTTTTT; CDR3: CASRPGQSTGELFF
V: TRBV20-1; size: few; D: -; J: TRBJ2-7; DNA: TGCAGTGCTAGGTCTCGCGCGGGGAGATCCTACGAGCAGTACTTC; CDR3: CSARSRAGRSYEQYF
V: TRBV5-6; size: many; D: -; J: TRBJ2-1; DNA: TGTGCCAGCAGTTCCGGGGGACCTTACAATGAGCAGTTCTTC; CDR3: CASSSGGPYNEQFF
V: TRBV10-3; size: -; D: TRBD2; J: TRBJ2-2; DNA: TGTGCCATCAGGAGGGCTAGCGGGGGACAGGACACCGGGGAGCTGTTTTTT; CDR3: CAIRRASGGQDTGELFF
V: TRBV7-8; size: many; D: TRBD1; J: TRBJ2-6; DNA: TGTGCCAGCAGCGGGACAGGGGGTTACTCTGGGGCCAACGTCCTGACTTTC; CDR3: CASSGTGGYSGANVLTF
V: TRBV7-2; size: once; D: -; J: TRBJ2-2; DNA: TGTGCCAGCAGCTTTTGGGACCCCGGGGAGCTGTTTTTT; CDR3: CASSFWDPGELFF
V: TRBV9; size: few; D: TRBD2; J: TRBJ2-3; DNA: TGTGCCAGCAGCCCAACCCGGGGGGTTGGCACAGATACGCAGTATTTT; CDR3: CASSPTRGVGTDTQYF
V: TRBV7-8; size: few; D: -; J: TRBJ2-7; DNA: TGTGCCAGCAGCTTAGGCAAACGCGACTACGAGCAGTACTTC; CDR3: CASSLGKRDYEQYF